This T cell receptor beta chain was observed in a study of blood T cell repertoires in COVID-19. Study background: Whether acute or convalescent, the COVID-19 samples came from the United States, Italy and Spain.

From germline, CDR1 is LGHNA and CDR2 YSLEER. The CDR3 is 16 residues long. With V trimmed by 0 bases and J by 9 bases, 8 bases remained unmatched. Assay used: immunoSEQ multiplex PCR; TCRdb lists only in-frame clones, some missing. The data contain about 100,000 clones, about 91% of them seen just once; the ten biggest clones take up around 7%. Sample: peripheral blood. This chain uses TRBV4-3 with TRBJ1-6; 7 bases align to TRBD1. This receptor was taken from a man aged 45 to 65 with active or convalescent COVID-19. CDR3 residues: CASSQDWLTGSSPLHF. CDR3 nucleotides: TGCGCCAGCAGCCAAGATTGGCTGACAGGGAGTTCACCCCTCCACTTT.